Here is one T cell receptor beta chain with its context. Germline assignment: CDR1 SEHNR and CDR2 FQNEAQ (reference sequence). V lost 5 bases and J lost 5, with 9 bases in between. The CDR3 consists of 12 residues. The data stem from a study of control samples from healthy donors and cancer patients. Repertoires were generated with immunoSEQ multiplex PCR, while TCRdb's copy carries only in-frame clones and drops some. The sample has 130,000 or so clones; roughly 92% are singletons. This sequence joins TRBV7-9 and TRBJ1-2, with D uncertain. This TCR derives from a man younger than 30 in good health. Sequenced material: blood. CDR3 loop: CASSPGGYGYTF. The CDR3 bases are TGTGCCAGCAGCCCAGGCGGGTATGGCTACACCTTC. The full variable domain, its missing parts supplied by reference TRBV7-9 and TRBJ1-2, is DTGVSQNPRHKITKRGQNVTFRCDPISEHNRLYWYRQTLGQGPEFLTYFQNEAQLEKSRLLSDRFSAERPKGSFSTLEIQRTEQGDSAMYLCASSPGGYGYTFGSGTRLTVV.